This entry features one T cell receptor beta chain sequence. CDR1 DFQATT and CDR2 SNEGSKA come from the germline V gene (reference sequence). Trimming cost V 3 bases and J 8 bases, with 8 bases left between them. This CDR3 comprises 11 residues. The method was immunoSEQ multiplex PCR; TCRdb's version includes in-frame clones alone and lacks a portion of them. The sample has over 130,000 clones, approximately 85% seen once. This specimen comes from a study of blood T cell repertoires in COVID-19. As for the study in general: The analysed material was cDNA or gDNA that came from T cells, B-cell-depleted T cells, or PBMCs.

The V and J genes are TRBV20-1 and TRBJ2-1; TRBD1 is a possible D gene (5 bases). Material for sequencing was peripheral blood. This receptor was obtained from a man aged 50 to 60 with acute or convalescent COVID-19. CDR3 residues: CSASSGHEQFF. The CDR3 region has the DNA TGCAGTGCTAGCTCAGGGCATGAGCAGTTCTTC.